The 10 T cell receptor beta chains in this list originate from one sample, sequenced in a study of B cell selection in AIRE deficiency. Profiling relied on immunoSEQ multiplex PCR, and the TCRdb table lists in-frame clones only, not all of them. The table includes some 25,000 clones, 90% to 97% detected once. Conventional CD4 T cells were sorted as CD4+CD127+ cells. Sequencing input: CD4+CD127+ conventional T cells sorted from PBMCs. The receptor set was obtained from a human donor in good health.

This clone appeared once. The chain joins TRBV29-1 to TRBJ2-3; D perhaps matches TRBD1 (6 bases). The V and J ends lost 7 bases and 2 bases respectively, with 10 bases between them. Per germline, CDR1 SQVTM and CDR2 ANQGSEA. This CDR3 has 12 amino acids. CDR3 protein: CSAGQNTDTQYF. The CDR3 DNA follows: TGCAGCGCCGGACAGAACACAGATACGCAGTATTTT.

The chain employs TRBV19 and TRBJ1-1; D uncertain. Germline V gene sequence: CDR1 LNHDA, CDR2 SQIVND (reference sequence). V was clipped by 4 bases and J by 4 bases, with 13 bases between them. The CDR3 contains 14 residues. CDR3 bases: TGTGCCAGTAGTAGGCAGGCGGTGGGCACTGAAGCTTTCTTT. Protein product: CASSRQAVGTEAFF.

The rearrangement uses TRBV28 and TRBJ1-1; tentative D call: TRBD1 (6 bases). Trimming cost V 6 bases and J 1 base, with 15 bases left between them. Germline CDR1 and CDR2: MDHEN and SYDVKM. CDR3 length: 15 amino acids. The CDR3 loop is CASRIYRAGNTEAFF. CDR3 DNA sequence: TGTGCCAGCAGAATCTACAGGGCCGGGAACACTGAAGCTTTCTTT.

J is TRBJ2-1 and V is TRBV6-5, with 9 bases that match TRBD1. This CDR3 spans 15 amino acids. The V gene's germline CDR1 is MNHEY and CDR2 SVGAGI. After removal of 6 bases from V and 5 bases from J, the junction contained 8 bases not matched to a gene. The CDR3 loop reads CASSTGTGRDNEQFF. The CDR3 DNA sequence: TGTGCCAGCAGCACAGGGACAGGGAGAGACAATGAGCAGTTCTTC.

This chain joins TRBV5-4 and TRBJ2-1, with D possibly matching TRBD1 (6 bases). CDR1 is SGHNT, CDR2 YYREEE, per germline (reference sequence). The CDR3 sequence is 15 residues long. Between the trimmed V and J ends, which lost 6 bases and 2 bases, there was a span of 15 bases. The CDR3 DNA follows: TGTGCCAGCAACCCGGACAGCCCGCCCTACAATGAGCAGTTCTTC. Its protein is CASNPDSPPYNEQFF.

The V call is TRBV20-1, the J call TRBJ2-5; D is uncertain. Germline lookup yields CDR1 DFQATT and CDR2 SNEGSKA (reference sequence). V lost 5 bases and J lost 3, with 7 bases in between. The CDR3 has 11 residues. The CDR3 sequence is CSAQLEETQYF. The CDR3 DNA sequence: TGCAGTGCTCAGTTGGAAGAGACCCAGTACTTC.

The chain recombines TRBV18 with TRBJ1-1; TRBD1 matches at 7 bases. This CDR3 contains 13 residues. V lost 4 bases to trimming and J lost 3 bases; unmatched junction nucleotides: 2. Germline assignment: CDR1 KGHSH and CDR2 LQKENI. Written as DNA, the CDR3 is TGTGCCAGCTCACGTACAGGGGACACTGAAGCTTTCTTT. It translates to CASSRTGDTEAFF.

The chain recombines TRBV18 with TRBJ1-2; 8 bases are a match to TRBD1. Germline-derived CDR1 and CDR2 are KGHSH and LQKENI. V lost 2 bases, J lost 5 bases, and 13 bases stayed unmatched. The CDR3 sequence is 17 residues long. CDR3 sequence: CASSPSLKGQGRYGYTF. The CDR3 DNA is TGTGCCAGCTCACCATCTCTAAAAGGACAGGGAAGGTATGGCTACACCTTC.

The chain links TRBV30 to TRBJ1-4; a possible D gene is TRBD1 (5 bases). With 3 bases removed from V and 7 bases from J, the gap between germline ends came to 15 bases. The CDR3 sequence is 14 residues long. Germline-derived CDR1 and CDR2 are GTSNPN and SVGIG (reference sequence). The CDR3 reads CAWRRTVGGEKLFF. The CDR3 nucleotides read TGTGCCTGGAGGCGGACCGTGGGGGGTGAAAAACTGTTTTTT.

This rearrangement joins TRBV2 to TRBJ1-1; D is perhaps TRBD1 (5 bases). The CDR3 is made up of 14 amino acids. With 7 bases removed from V and 0 bases from J, the gap between germline ends came to 12 bases. The V gene's germline CDR1 is SNHLY and CDR2 FYNNEI. The CDR3 protein is CASMGGAMNTEAFF. CDR3 nucleotide sequence: TGTGCCAGCATGGGGGGAGCGATGAACACTGAAGCTTTCTTT.